Listed here are 19 T cell receptor beta chains from one sample, sequenced in a study of cytomegalovirus exposure and HLA in healthy donors. Amplification used 60 Vbeta primers and 13 Jbeta primers. Only in-frame clones appear in the TCRdb table, and some are missing; sequencing was by immunoSEQ multiplex PCR. The data show about 140,000 clones, about four fifths seen once. What was sequenced was PBMCs. The receptors stem from a woman in her late teens or twenties in good health and CMV-seropositive.

V gene TRBV15 combines with J gene TRBJ2-7; 9 nucleotides match TRBD1. After removal of 1 base from V and 2 bases from J, the junction contained 3 bases not matched to a gene. The germline V gene has CDR1 LNHNV and CDR2 YYDKDF (reference sequence). CDR3 length equals 15 residues. The DNA for the CDR3 is TGTGCCACCAGCAGAGGCGGGGACAGGGCCTACGAGCAGTACTTC. Translated: CATSRGGDRAYEQYF.

The J gene is TRBJ2-7, the V gene TRBV10-1; possibly TRBD1 for D (5 bases). Germline-derived CDR1 and CDR2 are WNHNN and SYGVQD (reference sequence). Trimming removed 0 bases at V and 5 bases at J, with 8 bases between. The CDR3 sequence is 13 residues long. The CDR3: CASSESGVHEQYF. The CDR3 DNA follows: TGCGCCAGCAGTGAGTCAGGGGTCCACGAGCAGTACTTC.

The V gene is TRBV6-5, the J gene TRBJ2-2; D uncertain. Trimming pared 6 bases from V and 0 bases from J, leaving 5 bases between. The germline gives CDR1 MNHEY, CDR2 SVGAGI. The CDR3 loop spans 13 amino acids. CDR3 nucleotides: TGTGCCAGCAGCTTATCGAACACCGGGGAGCTGTTTTTT. Its protein is CASSLSNTGELFF.

The V and J genes are TRBV18 and TRBJ2-7, with D possibly matching TRBD1 (5 bases). Germline V gene data show CDR1 as KGHSH and CDR2 as LQKENI. Between the trimmed V and J ends, which lost 1 base and 5 bases, there was a span of 12 bases. The CDR3 totals 14 residues. CDR3 residues: CASSPLQGGHEQYF. The CDR3 DNA reads TGTGCCAGCTCACCACTCCAGGGCGGCCACGAGCAGTACTTC.

The chain recombines TRBV5-1 with TRBJ2-5; D may be TRBD2 (6 bases). CDR1 is SGHRS and CDR2 is YFSETQ in the germline V gene. This CDR3 is built from 13 residues. V was cut by 2 bases and J by 7 bases, with 12 bases left in between. The CDR3 reads CASSFGPEGTQYF. DNA for the CDR3: TGCGCCAGCAGCTTCGGACCGGAGGGGACCCAGTACTTC.

V usage is TRBV11-2 and J usage is TRBJ1-3; 7 nucleotides align to TRBD1. CDR3 length: 17 residues. Germline-derived CDR1 and CDR2 are SGHAT and FQNNGV. Trimming at V came to 5 bases and at J to 0 bases, leaving 10 bases not matched to a gene. As DNA, the CDR3 is TGTGCCAGCAGCCTAGTCTGGGACAGACGCTCTGGAAACACCATATATTTT. Its translation: CASSLVWDRRSGNTIYF.

CDR3 in amino acids: CASSLQGSYGYTF. DNA of the CDR3: TGTGCCAGCAGCCTACAGGGTTCGTATGGCTACACCTTC. The V call is TRBV7-9, the J call TRBJ1-2; weak D call: TRBD1 (6 bases). V lost 5 bases and J 5 bases, leaving 12 bases between the germline ends. CDR3 length: 13 amino acids. CDR1 and CDR2 from the germline V gene are SEHNR and FQNEAQ (reference sequence). Together with reference TRBV7-9 and TRBJ1-2, the CDR3 gives the full variable domain: DTGVSQNPRHKITKRGQNVTFRCDPISEHNRLYWYRQTLGQGPEFLTYFQNEAQLEKSRLLSDRFSAERPKGSFSTLEIQRTEQGDSAMYLCASSLQGSYGYTFGSGTRLTVV.

This clone was seen a handful of times. J is TRBJ1-4 and V is TRBV27; 9 bases agree with TRBD1. The CDR3 consists of 14 residues. Germline V gives CDR1 MNHEY, CDR2 SMNVEV (reference sequence). The ends lost 6 bases at V and 3 bases at J; junction bases unmatched: 2. CDR3 sequence (DNA): TGTGCCAGCAGGACAGGGGGAGCTAATGAAAAACTGTTTTTT. It yields the protein CASRTGGANEKLFF.

The V and J genes are TRBV6-4 and TRBJ2-7; TRBD2 is a possible D gene (6 bases). The CDR3 consists of 13 residues. Germline V CDR1 and CDR2: MRHNA, SNTAGT. The V end was cut by 4 bases, the J end by 6 bases, with 13 bases between. The CDR3 loop reads CASSGEWGGEQYF. CDR3 sequence (DNA): TGTGCCAGCAGTGGGGAATGGGGAGGCGAGCAGTACTTC.

The chain is built from TRBV6-1 and TRBJ1-1, with D possibly matching TRBD1 (5 bases). The CDR3 runs to 14 residues. Trimming pared 7 bases from V and 4 bases from J, leaving 16 bases between. Per the germline V gene, CDR1 is MNHNS and CDR2 is SASEGT. CDR3 sequence reads: CASTPPGGGTEAFF. The CDR3, as DNA: TGTGCCAGCACCCCTCCCGGGGGGGGCACTGAAGCTTTCTTT.

This clone was found a few times. The chain employs TRBV28 and TRBJ1-2, with a weak D call TRBD1 (6 bases). From germline, CDR1 is MDHEN and CDR2 SYDVKM. V dropped 1 base and J dropped 7 bases, with 10 bases sitting between them. The CDR3 length is 13 residues. CDR3 sequence (DNA): TGTGCCAGCAGTTTATTGACAGGCGGTGGCTACACCTTC. Translation: CASSLLTGGGYTF.

The rearrangement uses TRBV7-2 and TRBJ2-3; a possible D gene is TRBD1 (5 bases). Germline V lookup: CDR1 SGHTA, CDR2 FQGNSA. CDR3 size: 16 residues. With 4 bases removed from V and 2 bases from J, the gap between germline ends came to 16 bases. The CDR3 spells CASSSRQGTFTDTQYF. CDR3 DNA: TGTGCCAGCAGCTCACGGCAGGGTACCTTCACAGATACGCAGTATTTT.

The chain combines TRBV18 with TRBJ2-5; 10 bases align to TRBD2. CDR1 and CDR2 (germline): KGHSH, LQKENI. J was trimmed by 5 bases and V by 5 bases; bases with no gene match: 11. This CDR3 has 16 amino acids. CDR3 in amino acids: CASSSTPSGGDETQYF. CDR3 DNA sequence: TGTGCCAGCTCATCCACCCCAAGCGGGGGGGACGAGACCCAGTACTTC.

The CDR3 reads CASSLAGVNEQFF. CDR3 nucleotides: TGTGCCAGCAGCTTAGCGGGGGTCAATGAGCAGTTCTTC. The rearrangement joins TRBV5-4 to TRBJ2-1; 8 bases map to TRBD2. CDR3 length equals 13 residues. CDR1 and CDR2 from the germline V gene are SGHNT and YYREEE (reference sequence). The junction had 1 base not matched to a gene; V was cut back by 2 bases and J by 6 bases.

The gene calls are TRBV27 and TRBJ2-3; TRBD2 is a possible D gene (5 bases). The CDR3 spans 14 residues. Trimming cost V 6 bases and J 3 bases, with 13 bases left between them. Germline V CDR1 and CDR2: MNHEY, SMNVEV (reference sequence). CDR3 loop: CASSPGWETDTQYF. DNA of the CDR3: TGTGCCAGCAGCCCGGGGTGGGAAACAGATACGCAGTATTTT.

V gene TRBV27 combines with J gene TRBJ2-7; D not resolved. Germline V CDR1 and CDR2: MNHEY, SMNVEV (reference sequence). This CDR3 contains 15 residues. V lost 6 bases, J lost 0 bases, and 15 bases lay in between. CDR3 amino acids: CASRERPPSSYEQYF. The CDR3 DNA follows: TGTGCCAGCAGAGAACGTCCACCCAGCTCCTACGAGCAGTACTTC.

The chain has TRBV21-1 and TRBJ2-1; the DNA was not compared with TRBD2, the D call given in the table. TRBV21-1 is designated a pseudogene. The length of the CDR3 is 17 residues. The CDR3 sequence is CASSKVGLAGSYNEQFF. CDR3 in DNA: TGTGCCAGCAGCAAAGTAGGACTAGCGGGGTCCTACAATGAGCAGTTCTTC.

The chain couples TRBV6-1 to TRBJ2-7, with D perhaps TRBD2 (7 bases). V was pared by 6 bases and J by 0 bases, with 15 bases between. The germline V gene encodes CDR1 MNHNS and CDR2 SASEGT. The CDR3 loop spans 15 amino acids. Here the CDR3 reads CASSAEGGGSYEQYF. Written as DNA, the CDR3 is TGTGCCAGCAGCGCGGAGGGGGGGGGCTCCTACGAGCAGTACTTC.

The rearrangement links TRBV6-4 to TRBJ2-2; D unclear. V was pared by 7 bases and J by 0 bases, with 15 bases between. Germline V CDR1 and CDR2: MRHNA, SNTAGT. The length of the CDR3 is 16 residues. In nucleotides, the CDR3 is TGTGCCAGCATCCGAACCCCAGGATCGAACACCGGGGAGCTGTTTTTT. Translation: CASIRTPGSNTGELFF.